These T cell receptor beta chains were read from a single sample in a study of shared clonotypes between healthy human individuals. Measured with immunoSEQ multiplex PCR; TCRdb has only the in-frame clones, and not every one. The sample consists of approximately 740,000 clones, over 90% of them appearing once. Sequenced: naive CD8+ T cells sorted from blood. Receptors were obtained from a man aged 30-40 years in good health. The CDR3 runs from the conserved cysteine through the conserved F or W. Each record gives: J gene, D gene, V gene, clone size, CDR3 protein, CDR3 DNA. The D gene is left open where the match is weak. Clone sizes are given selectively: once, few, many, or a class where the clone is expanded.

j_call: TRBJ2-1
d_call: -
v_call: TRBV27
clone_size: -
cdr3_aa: CASSLSRGDSYNEQFF
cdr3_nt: TGTGCCAGCAGTTTATCGAGGGGGGACTCCTACAATGAGCAGTTCTTC

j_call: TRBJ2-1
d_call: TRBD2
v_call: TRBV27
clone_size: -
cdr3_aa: CASSSTSGRYNEQFF
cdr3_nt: TGTGCCAGCAGTTCCACTAGCGGGAGGTACAATGAGCAGTTCTTC

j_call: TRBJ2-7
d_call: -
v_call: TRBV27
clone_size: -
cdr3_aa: CASSPRISSYEQYF
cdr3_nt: TGTGCCAGCAGTCCACGTATAAGCTCCTACGAGCAGTACTTC

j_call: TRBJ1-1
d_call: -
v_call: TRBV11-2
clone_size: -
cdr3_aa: CASSLDHPFTEAFF
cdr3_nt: TGTGCCAGCAGCTTAGATCACCCCTTCACTGAAGCTTTCTTT

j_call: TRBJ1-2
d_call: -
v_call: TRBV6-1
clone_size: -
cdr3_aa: CASSELEGSTSNYGYTF
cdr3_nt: TGTGCCAGCAGTGAACTCGAGGGGTCGACCTCTAACTATGGCTACACCTTC

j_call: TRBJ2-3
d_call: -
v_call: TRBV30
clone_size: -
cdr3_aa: CAWSGISLTDTQYF
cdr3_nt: TGTGCCTGGAGTGGTATCAGCCTCACAGATACGCAGTATTTT

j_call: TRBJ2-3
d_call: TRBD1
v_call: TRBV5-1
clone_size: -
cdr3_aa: CASSSIDRVRADTQYF
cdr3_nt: TGCGCCAGCAGCTCAATAGACAGGGTAAGGGCAGATACGCAGTATTTT

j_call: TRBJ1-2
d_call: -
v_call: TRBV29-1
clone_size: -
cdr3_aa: CSVDLTGNYGYTF
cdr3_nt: TGCAGCGTTGACCTGACAGGCAACTATGGCTACACCTTC

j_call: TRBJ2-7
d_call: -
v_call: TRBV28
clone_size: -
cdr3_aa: CAIEPRPYEQYF
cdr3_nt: TGTGCCATAGAGCCCCGTCCGTACGAGCAGTACTTC

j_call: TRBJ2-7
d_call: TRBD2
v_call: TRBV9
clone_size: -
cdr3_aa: CASSGWTSGSYEQYF
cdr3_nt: TGTGCCAGCAGCGGTTGGACTAGCGGGTCCTACGAGCAGTACTTC

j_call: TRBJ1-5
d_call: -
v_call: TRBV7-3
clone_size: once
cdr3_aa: CASSLNPHNKFSNQPQHF
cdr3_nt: TGTGCCAGCAGCTTAAATCCCCATAATAAGTTTAGCAATCAGCCCCAGCATTTT

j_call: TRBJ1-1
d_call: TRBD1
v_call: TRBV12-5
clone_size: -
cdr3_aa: CASGLALNRQGKDTEAFF
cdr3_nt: TGTGCTAGTGGTTTGGCCTTGAACCGACAGGGTAAGGACACTGAAGCTTTCTTT

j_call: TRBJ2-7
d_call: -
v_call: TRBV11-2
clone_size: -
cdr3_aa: CASSLASLTYEQYF
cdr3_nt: TGTGCCAGCAGCCTGGCCTCCCTGACCTACGAGCAGTACTTC

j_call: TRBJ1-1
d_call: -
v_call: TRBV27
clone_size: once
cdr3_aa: CASRQGPEAFF
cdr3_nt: TGTGCCAGCAGACAGGGTCCTGAAGCTTTCTTT

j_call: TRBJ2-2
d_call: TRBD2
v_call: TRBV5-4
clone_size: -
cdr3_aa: CAILSGTSGRDSNTGELFF
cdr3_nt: TGTGCCATCCTCTCAGGGACTAGCGGGAGGGACTCGAACACCGGGGAGCTGTTTTTT

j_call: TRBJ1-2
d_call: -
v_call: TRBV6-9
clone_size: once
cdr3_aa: CASSRRPRQPNYGYTF
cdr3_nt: TGTGCCAGCAGTCGACGGCCCCGACAGCCTAACTATGGCTACACCTTC